This T cell receptor (beta chain) comes out of a study of blood T cell repertoires in COVID-19. Study processing details: For nucleated cells, counts were estimated from reference gene primer amplification. Produced via immunoSEQ multiplex PCR; TCRdb's table is partial and in-frame only. V and J calls and clone size follow that table, whereas D and trimming were derived from the DNA. The table has about 370,000 clones, about 90% seen once. A Seattle source enrolled patients during active infection and followed them longitudinally. Trimming took 1 base from V and 3 from J, leaving 12 bases between them. This CDR3 contains 15 residues. The V gene's germline CDR1 is SGHTA and CDR2 FQGNSA.

The sequence derives from a woman in her twenties or thirties with COVID-19, enrolled during active disease. The V gene is TRBV7-2, the J gene TRBJ1-1; D ambiguous. The sequencing input was peripheral blood. The CDR3 DNA follows: TGTGCCAGCAGCTTAGTGGGCCAGGTTCACACTGAAGCTTTCTTT. This translates into CASSLVGQVHTEAFF. The variable domain in full, completed from reference TRBV7-2 and TRBJ1-1, reads GAGVSQSPSNKVTEKGKDVELRCDPISGHTALYWYRQSLGQGLEFLIYFQGNSAPDKSGLPSDRFSAERTGGSVSTLTIQRTQQEDSAVYLCASSLVGQVHTEAFFGQGTRLTVV.